This T cell receptor beta chain was obtained from a study of blood T cell repertoires in COVID-19. Study-wide context: Samples came from the United States, Italy and Spain, spanning acute and convalescent COVID-19. In each case, the material was cDNA or gDNA derived from T cells, B-cell-depleted T cells, or PBMCs.

Source study methods: Nucleated cell number was recorded as an estimate derived from reference gene primer amplification. Assay used: immunoSEQ multiplex PCR; TCRdb lists only in-frame clones, some missing. V and J calls and clone size are given by that table; D and trimming were obtained from the DNA. The sample carries about 45,000 clones, more than 90% recorded once. CDR1 and CDR2 (germline): MRHNA, SNTAGT. CDR3 length: 14 residues. The J segment lost 3 bases and the V segment lost 5 bases, leaving 6 bases of the junction unmatched. Seattle participants joined during active infection and were tracked over time.

The chain joins TRBV6-4 to TRBJ2-7, with 8 bases fitting TRBD1. This clonotype was obtained from a man aged 50 to 60 with COVID-19, enrolled during active disease. Sequenced: peripheral blood. The chain's CDR3 is CASSRDRGDYEQYF. Here the CDR3 DNA reads TGTGCCAGCAGTAGAGACAGGGGAGACTACGAGCAGTACTTC.